A selection of T cell receptor beta chains follows, all from one sample in a study of OX40 agonist ivuxolimab in advanced cancers. Measured with immunoSEQ multiplex PCR; TCRdb has only the in-frame clones, and not every one. The sample has about 46,000 clones, under 90% seen once. Material: CD4+ or CD8+ T cells sorted from blood, obtained in a trial of the OX40 agonist ivuxolimab. The receptor source for this set is an adult with an advanced solid tumor such as melanoma, head and neck, liver or kidney cancer. The CDR3 runs from the conserved cysteine through the conserved F or W. The order of the fields is clone size, J gene, V gene, D gene, CDR3 DNA, CDR3 protein. The D gene is left open where the match is weak. A clone size is listed for some rows: how often the clone was seen (once, few, many), or a class if it is expanded.

. TRBJ2-3 TRBV27 TRBD2 TGTGCCAGCAGTCCCGGACTAGCGGGCACAGATACGCAGTATTTT CASSPGLAGTDTQYF
few TRBJ1-1 TRBV6-1 . TGTGCCAGCAGTGACCCAAGTACAGGGACTGAAGCTTTCTTT CASSDPSTGTEAFF
. TRBJ2-1 TRBV5-8 . TGTGCCAGCAGCCCTGGACAGGAGCAGTTCTTC CASSPGQEQFF
. TRBJ2-2 TRBV4-3 . TGCGCCAGCAGACAAGCAAAAGGGGAGCTGTTTTTT CASRQAKGELFF
. TRBJ2-1 TRBV2 TRBD1 TGTGCCAGCAGCCTCTGGGACAGTTACAATGAGCAGTTCTTC CASSLWDSYNEQFF
. TRBJ2-6 TRBV27 TRBD1 TGTGCCAGCAGTCGGAAAGGACAGGGGGCTGGGGCCAACGTCCTGACTTTC CASSRKGQGAGANVLTF
. TRBJ2-4 TRBV6-5 . TGTGCCAGCAGTTCGACAGGCCCCAAAAACATTCAGTACTTC CASSSTGPKNIQYF
. TRBJ2-5 TRBV5-1 . TGCGCCAGCAGCTTGGAGGGGATCCAAGAGACCCAGTACTTC CASSLEGIQETQYF
once TRBJ2-2 TRBV6-5 . TGTGCCAGCCACCCTGGGGGTAACACCGGGGAGCTGTTTTTT CASHPGGNTGELFF
few TRBJ2-1 TRBV7-2 TRBD2 TGTGCCAGCAGCACAAGCGGGGGGGTTTACAATGAGCAGTTCTTC CASSTSGGVYNEQFF
. TRBJ2-7 TRBV6-9 . TGTGCCAGCAGTTCCTCAGGTCCTCGGGAATACGAGCAGTACTTC CASSSSGPREYEQYF
. TRBJ1-5 TRBV18 TRBD1 TGTGCCAGCTCACAGACAGGGGGCGAACAGCCCCAGCATTTT CASSQTGGEQPQHF
once TRBJ1-1 TRBV11-3 . TGTGCCAGCAGCGCGAACAGGGTAACTGAAGCTTTCTTT CASSANRVTEAFF
. TRBJ1-2 TRBV11-2 . TGTGCCAGCACCTGGGGGGGGAACAACTATGGCTACACCTTC CASTWGGNNYGYTF
. TRBJ2-3 TRBV7-8 . TGTGCCAGCAGCTTGCAAACGGGGGGACATAGCACAGATACGCAGTATTTT CASSLQTGGHSTDTQYF
few TRBJ1-5 TRBV23-1 . TGCGCCAGCAGTCAATCGACAGGGCATTTT CASSQSTGHF
. TRBJ1-6 TRBV15 TRBD1 TGTGCCACCAGTCCAAGGGGGGACAGGGGTCGTCATTCACCCCTCCACTTT CATSPRGDRGRHSPLHF